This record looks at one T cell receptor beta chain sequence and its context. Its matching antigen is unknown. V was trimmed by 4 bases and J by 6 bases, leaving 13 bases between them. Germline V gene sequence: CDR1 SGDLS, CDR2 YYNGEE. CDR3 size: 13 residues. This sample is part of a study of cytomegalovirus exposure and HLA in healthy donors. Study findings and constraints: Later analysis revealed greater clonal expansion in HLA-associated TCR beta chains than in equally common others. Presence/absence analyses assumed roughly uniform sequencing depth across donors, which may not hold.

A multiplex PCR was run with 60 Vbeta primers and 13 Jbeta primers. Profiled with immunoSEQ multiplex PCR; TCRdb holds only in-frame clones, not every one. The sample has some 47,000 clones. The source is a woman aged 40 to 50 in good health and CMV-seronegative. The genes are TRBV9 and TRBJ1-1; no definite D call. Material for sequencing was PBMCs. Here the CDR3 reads CASSPYRGSEAFF. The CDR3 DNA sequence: TGTGCCAGCAGCCCATACCGAGGGTCTGAAGCTTTCTTT.